These 10 T cell receptor beta chains were all obtained from the same sample, sequenced in a study of cytomegalovirus exposure and HLA in healthy donors. Vbeta (60) and Jbeta (13) primers were used in the PCR. Data came from immunoSEQ multiplex PCR; TCRdb stores just in-frame clones and leaves some out. The sample has roughly 150,000 clones; approximately 79% are singletons. The sequenced material came from PBMCs. Receptors were obtained from a female donor in good health and CMV-seronegative.

The gene calls are TRBV18 and TRBJ2-2; possible D gene TRBD1, 5 bases. CDR1 and CDR2 from the germline V gene are KGHSH and LQKENI. This CDR3 is built from 15 residues. Trimming stripped 3 bases from V and 4 bases from J, with 12 bases between. The CDR3 DNA sequence: TGTGCCAGCTCACCCCCCAGGGTGGGCACCGGGGAGCTGTTTTTT. The encoded protein is CASSPPRVGTGELFF.

The chain combines TRBV5-1 with TRBJ2-6, with D perhaps TRBD2 (6 bases). Trimming shortened V by 4 bases and J by 0 bases, and 17 bases separated the two germline ends. CDR3 size: 18 residues. The germline CDR1 and CDR2 sequences are SGHRS and YFSETQ. In DNA, the CDR3 is TGCGCCAGCAGCCTGGGACTTCAGAGCTCCTCTGGGGCCAACGTCCTGACTTTC. Residues: CASSLGLQSSSGANVLTF.

The chain combines TRBV6-1 with TRBJ2-7, with a possible D match to TRBD1 (5 bases). V was clipped by 4 bases and J by 6 bases, with 22 bases between them. Per germline, CDR1 MNHNS and CDR2 SASEGT. The CDR3 covers 16 residues. CDR3 DNA: TGTGCCAGCAGTGTCTTGGCAGGGCCGAGTGTTGCCGAGCAGTACTTC. Encoded protein: CASSVLAGPSVAEQYF.

This rearrangement joins TRBV2 to TRBJ1-5; TRBD1 matches 8 bases. This CDR3 has 15 residues. Looked up from germline, CDR1 is SNHLY and CDR2 is FYNNEI. V was clipped by 5 bases and J by 2 bases; unmatched bases: 5. In DNA form, the CDR3 reads TGTGCCAGCAGTATACAGGGGGTGGGCAATCAGCCCCAGCATTTT. It encodes CASSIQGVGNQPQHF.

This clone was observed a few times. The V and J genes are TRBV5-1 and TRBJ2-1; D not resolved. V dropped 3 bases and J dropped 7 bases, with 14 bases sitting between them. The V gene's germline CDR1 is SGHRS and CDR2 YFSETQ. The CDR3 is 14 amino acids. The CDR3 nucleotides read TGCGCCAGCAGCTCTGCTAATTCCGTAAATGAGCAGTTCTTC. This translates into CASSSANSVNEQFF.

Only a few counts were recorded for this clone. The chain is built from TRBV6-5 and TRBJ2-3; possibly TRBD2 for D (6 bases). This CDR3 contains 14 residues. Germline assignment: CDR1 MNHEY and CDR2 SVGAGI. V lost 0 bases and J 5 bases, leaving 9 bases between the germline ends. CDR3 nucleotide sequence: TGTGCCAGCAGTTACTCGCTAGCGTTAGATACGCAGTATTTT. This sequence encodes CASSYSLALDTQYF.

This clone was seen just once. The V call is TRBV15, the J call TRBJ2-7; possibly TRBD1 for D (5 bases). V was pared by 2 bases and J by 5 bases, with 7 bases between. The CDR3 sequence is 12 residues long. CDR1 and CDR2 from the germline V gene are LNHNV and YYDKDF (reference sequence). The CDR3 protein is CATSRQGDEQYF. The CDR3 coding sequence is TGTGCCACCAGCAGACAGGGTGACGAGCAGTACTTC.

The chain uses TRBV7-6 and TRBJ2-7, with 10 bases matching TRBD1. Germline CDR1 is SGHVS and CDR2 is FNYEAQ. CDR3 length: 14 residues. V lost 5 bases, J lost 2 bases, and 3 bases stayed unmatched. The CDR3 sequence: CASSPGQGPYEQYF. The CDR3 coding sequence is TGTGCCAGCAGCCCGGGACAGGGGCCCTACGAGCAGTACTTC.

This sequence joins TRBV9 and TRBJ1-1; D is undetermined. The ends were cut back, 0 bases at V and 0 bases at J, with 9 bases in the middle. This CDR3 is 15 amino acids long. Germline-derived CDR1 and CDR2 are SGDLS and YYNGEE. The CDR3 DNA reads as TGTGCCAGCAGCGTAGGAGGAGGGCTGAACACTGAAGCTTTCTTT. This sequence encodes CASSVGGGLNTEAFF. Complete variable domain (other parts from reference TRBV9 and TRBJ1-1): DSGVTQTPKHLITATGQRVTLRCSPRSGDLSVYWYQQSLDQGLQFLIQYYNGEERAKGNILERFSAQQFPDLHSELNLSSLELGDSALYFCASSVGGGLNTEAFFGQGTRLTVV.

The chain is built from TRBV5-4 and TRBJ1-2; 8 nucleotides match TRBD1. The trim removed 5 bases at V and 7 bases at J, leaving 10 bases unmatched. The CDR3 contains 14 residues. Germline V CDR1 and CDR2: SGHNT, YYREEE (reference sequence). Written as DNA, the CDR3 is TGTGCCAGCAGACTTCCGACAGGGGCCGGTGGCTACACCTTC. Translating gives CASRLPTGAGGYTF.